This is a list of T cell receptor beta chains from one sample in a study of blood T cell repertoires in COVID-19. Measured with immunoSEQ multiplex PCR; TCRdb has only the in-frame clones, and not every one. The sample includes 70,000 or so clones, about nine tenths seen only once; the top ten take roughly 14%. The sample taken for sequencing was peripheral blood. The receptors stem from a woman aged 60 to 75 with acute or convalescent COVID-19. Each CDR3 is given with its conserved first and last residue. The D gene is left open where the match is weak. Rows may omit the clone size; those that give it use once, few, many or a size class.

clone_size,j_call,d_call,v_call,cdr3_nt,cdr3_aa
once,TRBJ1-3,TRBD1,TRBV9,TGTGCCAGCAGCCCCCGGACAGGAGTGGGACTCTCTGGAAACACCATATATTTT,CASSPRTGVGLSGNTIYF
.,TRBJ2-7,.,TRBV6-1,TGTGCCAGCAGTGAATTGGTCCCGAAGCACTCCTACGAGCAGTACTTC,CASSELVPKHSYEQYF
.,TRBJ2-2,.,TRBV5-4,TGTGCCAGCAGCTTTGACAGGAACACCGGGGAGCTGTTTTTT,CASSFDRNTGELFF
.,TRBJ2-7,TRBD2,TRBV6-5,TGTGCCAGCAGTTACGGGGGGGAGTTGGACGAGCAGTACTTC,CASSYGGELDEQYF
once,TRBJ2-5,TRBD1,TRBV7-9,TGTGCCAGCAGCTTAGACAGGGGGCGTGAGACCCAGTACTTC,CASSLDRGRETQYF
.,TRBJ2-5,.,TRBV15,TGTGCCACCAGCAGAGAGACCGGGGAAGGAAGGGAGACCCAGTACTTC,CATSRETGEGRETQYF
.,TRBJ2-7,TRBD2,TRBV10-3,TGTGCCATCAGTGATGTGCGGGGGGTAAACGAGCAGTACTTC,CAISDVRGVNEQYF
.,TRBJ1-3,TRBD1,TRBV4-1,TGCGCCAGCAGCCAGCGCGAAACAGGGGCGAATGGAAACACCATATATTTT,CASSQRETGANGNTIYF
.,TRBJ2-5,.,TRBV7-7,TGTGCCAGCAGCGCCGACTCTGAAGAGACCCAGTACTTC,CASSADSEETQYF
few,TRBJ2-1,TRBD1,TRBV3-1/TRBV3-2,TGTGCCAGCAGCCCAAGCGACAGGGGGTACAATGAGCAGTTCTTC,CASSPSDRGYNEQFF
.,TRBJ2-1,.,TRBV15,TGTGCCACCTCCCGATCCTCGGGGGAATACAATGAGCAGTTCTTC,CATSRSSGEYNEQFF
.,TRBJ1-2,.,TRBV28,TGTGCCACGATGCAGGGTTTGCCATATGGCTACACCTTC,CATMQGLPYGYTF
.,TRBJ2-3,.,TRBV6-2/TRBV6-3,TGTGCCAGCAGTGCCGAACCGGACCATAGAAGGGGTACGCAGTATTTT,CASSAEPDHRRGTQYF
once,TRBJ2-6,.,TRBV3-1/TRBV3-2,TGTGCCAGCAGCCAAGAAAGCGCTGGGGCCAACGTCCTGACTTTC,CASSQESAGANVLTF
.,TRBJ2-1,.,TRBV10-2,TGCGCCAGCAGTGGGGGGGGCGGGTCTTCCGGCTCCTACAATGAGCAGTTCTTC,CASSGGGGSSGSYNEQFF
.,TRBJ2-5,TRBD1,TRBV6-5,TGTGCCAGCAGCCGGGACAGGGGTGCCCAAGAGACCCAGTACTTC,CASSRDRGAQETQYF
.,TRBJ2-1,TRBD1,TRBV7-3,TGTGCCAGCAGCCCAGGCGGACAGGGGGCCTACAATGAGCAGTTCTTC,CASSPGGQGAYNEQFF
.,TRBJ1-1,TRBD1,TRBV11-2,TGTGCCAGCAGCGCAGCAAAAGGGGGCGGAAGGACTGAAGCTTTCTTT,CASSAAKGGGRTEAFF
.,TRBJ1-6,.,TRBV18,TGTGCCAGCTCACCCCCGGCGGGCGCACTTAATTCACCCCTCCACTTT,CASSPPAGALNSPLHF
.,TRBJ2-7,TRBD1,TRBV27,TGTGCCAGCAGCCGGAACCGGGACAGCACCTACGAGCAGTACTTC,CASSRNRDSTYEQYF
.,TRBJ1-2,.,TRBV2,TGTGCCAGCACGTCAACTCCTACCCCAGGGGATAACTATGGCTACACCTTC,CASTSTPTPGDNYGYTF
.,TRBJ2-1,.,TRBV7-9,TGTGCCAGCAGCTTAGCCCTGACAGGTAATGAGCAGTTCTTC,CASSLALTGNEQFF
.,TRBJ1-2,.,TRBV6-2/TRBV6-3,TGTGCCAGCAGTCTTCTGCTGCGCGATGGCTACACCTTC,CASSLLLRDGYTF
once,TRBJ2-7,.,TRBV29-1,TGCAGCGTTGGGACAGGGAGGGCCGAGCAGTACTTC,CSVGTGRAEQYF
.,TRBJ2-7,TRBD1,TRBV5-1,TGCGCCAGCAGCGGGGACAGGTCTGACCCCTCCTACGAGCAGTACTTC,CASSGDRSDPSYEQYF
.,TRBJ1-5,.,TRBV20-1,TGCAGTGCTAGTACAGGGAGTAATTATCAGGGCCAGCCCCAGCATTTT,CSASTGSNYQGQPQHF
.,TRBJ2-3,TRBD2,TRBV6-5,TGTGCCAGCAGCTCAGGAGCGGGGGCCGGAGATACGCAGTATTTT,CASSSGAGAGDTQYF
.,TRBJ2-5,.,TRBV7-2,TGTGCCAGCAGCTTAGGGACGACTAGTAGTTGGGAGACCCAGTACTTC,CASSLGTTSSWETQYF
.,TRBJ2-3,.,TRBV3-1/TRBV3-2,TGTGCCAGCAGCCAAGATCTCGGGGGGCCAGATACGCAGTATTTT,CASSQDLGGPDTQYF
.,TRBJ1-5,.,TRBV6-5,TGTGCCAGCAGTTCAACAGGAGGGGGCAATCAGCCCCAGCATTTT,CASSSTGGGNQPQHF
.,TRBJ1-1,.,TRBV6-5,TGTGCCAGCAGTCAACAGGGCTACACTGAAGCTTTCTTT,CASSQQGYTEAFF
.,TRBJ2-1,.,TRBV2,TGTGCCAGCAGTGACAGGGCTGCCTACAATGAGCAGTTCTTC,CASSDRAAYNEQFF
.,TRBJ1-4,.,TRBV6-1,TGTGCCAGCAGTGAAGGGTGGTCTAGCGAAAAACTGTTTTTT,CASSEGWSSEKLFF
once,TRBJ2-3,.,TRBV3-1/TRBV3-2,TGTGCCAGCAGCCAAGGAATGTCCGGGGGACATACGCAGTATTTT,CASSQGMSGGHTQYF
.,TRBJ2-3,TRBD2,TRBV7-9,TGTGCCAGCAGCCCAGCAGTAAGGCGGGGGGATAGCACAGATACGCAGTATTTT,CASSPAVRRGDSTDTQYF
once,TRBJ2-7,.,TRBV6-5,TGTGCCAGCAGTTACGGCTGGCTCTACGAGCAGTACTTC,CASSYGWLYEQYF
few,TRBJ2-7,TRBD1,TRBV18,TGTGCCAGCTCACCCGACAGGGGGAATGTGTACGAGCAGTACTTC,CASSPDRGNVYEQYF
.,TRBJ1-4,.,TRBV5-1,TGCGCCAGCAGCTCCGCAGGATACGCAACTAATGAAAAACTGTTTTTT,CASSSAGYATNEKLFF
.,TRBJ2-7,.,TRBV28,TGTGCCAGCAGTTTCGCAGGGGTCTCCTACGAGCAGTACTTC,CASSFAGVSYEQYF
.,TRBJ2-1,TRBD1,TRBV18,TGTGCCAGCTCACTGGGACAGAACAATGAGCAGTTCTTC,CASSLGQNNEQFF
.,TRBJ2-7,.,TRBV28,TGTGCCAGCAGTTTACAGGGCCTTCAGAGGACCTACGAGCAGTACTTC,CASSLQGLQRTYEQYF
.,TRBJ2-5,.,TRBV18,TGTGCCAGCTCACCACCTGGTTCAGCGATCCGGGAGACCCAGTACTTC,CASSPPGSAIRETQYF
.,TRBJ2-5,.,TRBV23-1,TGCGCCAGCAAAGGACTCCCCCAAGAGACCCAGTACTTC,CASKGLPQETQYF
.,TRBJ1-6,.,TRBV2,TGTGCCAGCTCTCGCGATAATTCACCCCTCCACTTT,CASSRDNSPLHF
few,TRBJ2-7,TRBD1,TRBV7-9,TGTGCCAGCACCCAACCCGGGACAGGGAGCCACGAGCAGTACTTC,CASTQPGTGSHEQYF
once,TRBJ1-4,TRBD1,TRBV25-1,TGTGCCAGCGGAATTCCGCAGGGGGCAGAGGAAAAACTGTTTTTT,CASGIPQGAEEKLFF
.,TRBJ1-5,.,TRBV6-5,TGTGCCACCCGACGGGATAGCAATCAGCCCCAGCATTTT,CATRRDSNQPQHF
once,TRBJ2-5,TRBD2,TRBV10-3,TGTGCCATTGGGACTAGCGGGGAACAAGAGACCCAGTACTTC,CAIGTSGEQETQYF
once,TRBJ2-3,.,TRBV10-1,TGCGCCAGCAGTCCGGGGGTCCCCGATACGCAGTATTTT,CASSPGVPDTQYF